This passage covers 5 T cell receptor beta chains from one sample sequenced in a study of T cells after yellow fever vaccination. TCRdb re-analysed the 5' RACE reads in MiXCR, keeping a single row per CDR3 protein. Here the sample spans tens of thousands of distinct CDR3 sequences, 6.5% to 9% being singletons. The sample here was CD8+ T cells sorted from PBMCs, taken 15 days after the yellow fever booster vaccination. The source is a young man who received the YFV17D yellow fever vaccine.

The chain joins TRBV23-1 to TRBJ2-5, with 12 bases fitting TRBD2. TRBV23-1 is treated as an ORF (open reading frame) with a function not yet certain. This CDR3 contains 19 residues. The J segment lost 1 base and the V segment lost 3 bases, leaving 12 bases of the junction unmatched. The CDR3, as DNA: TGCGCCAGCAGTCAGGCAGGACTAGCGGGATGCCTTTGCCAAGAGACCCAGTACTTC. Its translation is CASSQAGLAGCLCQETQYF.

This clonotype was seen at least ten times. The chain joins TRBV7-2 to TRBJ2-7; 8 positions match TRBD2. The CDR3 extends over 16 amino acids. The germline gives CDR1 SGHTA, CDR2 FQGNSA. V gave up 5 bases and J gave up 0 bases; unmatched junction bases: 9. CDR3 region: CASSQIAGSISYEQYF. CDR3 in DNA: TGTGCCAGCAGCCAAATAGCGGGATCTATCTCCTACGAGCAGTACTTC.

This clonotype was picked up many times. V and J are TRBV7-9 and TRBJ1-2; 9 nucleotides align to TRBD1. With 4 bases clipped from V and 4 bases from J, the junction kept 13 bases outside the gene matches. Germline V gene lookup returns CDR1 SEHNR and CDR2 FQNEAQ (reference sequence). CDR3 length equals 17 residues. The CDR3 coding sequence is TGTGCCAGCAGCTCGAGTGGGGGGACAGGGAAGTTCTATGGCTACACCTTC. This codes for CASSSSGGTGKFYGYTF. The variable domain in full, with the rest retrieved from reference TRBV7-9 and TRBJ1-2, is DTGVSQNPRHKITKRGQNVTFRCDPISEHNRLYWYRQTLGQGPEFLTYFQNEAQLEKSRLLSDRFSAERPKGSFSTLEIQRTEQGDSAMYLCASSSSGGTGKFYGYTFGSGTRLTVV.

This clonotype was counted at least ten times. The gene calls are TRBV20-1 and TRBJ2-1; 9 positions agree with TRBD2. CDR1 DFQATT and CDR2 SNEGSKA come from the germline V gene (reference sequence). The CDR3 covers 17 residues. Trimming cost V 4 bases and J 0 bases; bases outside gene matches: 10. CDR3 sequence: CSATKRLAESSYNEQFF. The CDR3 nucleotides are TGCAGTGCTACGAAGCGACTAGCGGAGAGCTCCTACAATGAGCAGTTCTTC.

There are many counts of this clonotype. The chain joins TRBV4-3 to TRBJ2-1; no firm D call. The CDR3 spans 13 residues. Trimming took 4 bases from V and 2 from J, leaving 6 bases between them. CDR1 LGHNA and CDR2 YSLEER come from the germline V gene. The CDR3 DNA reads as TGCGCCAGCAGCCCCTACACCTACAATGAGCAGTTCTTC. Protein: CASSPYTYNEQFF.